What follows are 16 T cell receptor beta chains derived from one specimen sequenced in a study of Graves' ophthalmopathy and Graves' hyperthyroidism. The TCR beta CDR3 regions underwent amplification from RNA transcripts. Second-round multiplex PCR came after a first-round RT-PCR that employed HTBI primers. Each CDR3 protein gets one entry after TCRdb re-called the multiplex PCR reads with MiXCR. This table has about 740,000 distinct CDR3 sequences, roughly 40% appearing once. Material for sequencing was peripheral blood. The receptors stem from an adult man with Graves' ophthalmopathy.

This clonotype was seen many times. The chain is built from TRBV10-3 and TRBJ1-2; D remains ambiguous. CDR3 length: 14 amino acids. CDR1 and CDR2 from the germline V gene are ENHRY and SYGVKD. The ends were cut back, 3 bases at V and 0 bases at J, with 8 bases in the middle. The CDR3: CAISDITTNYGYTF. CDR3 in DNA: TGTGCCATCAGTGACATAACTACTAACTATGGCTACACCTTC.

In this sample, this clonotype turned up many times. The junction shows a germline mismatch at one end, possibly a read error. V and J are TRBV24-1 and TRBJ1-5; a possible D gene is TRBD1 (6 bases). The germline CDR1 and CDR2 sequences are KGHDR and SFDVKD. The CDR3 has 14 residues. CDR3 sequence (DNA): TGTGCCAGCAGTTCAGGACAGACAGATCAGCCCCAGCATTTT. It yields the protein CASSSGQTDQPQHF.

This clonotype was picked up many times. This chain connects TRBV10-3 to TRBJ1-5; 8 bases align to TRBD1. The CDR3 covers 13 residues. Germline CDR1 ENHRY, CDR2 SYGVKD. J gave up 1 base and V 11 bases, and 4 bases lay outside the gene matches. The CDR3 reads CASTGESNQPQHF. In nucleotides, the CDR3 is TGTGCCTCGACAGGGGAAAGCAATCAGCCCCAGCATTTT.

At least ten counts were recorded for this clonotype. The rearrangement joins TRBV2 to TRBJ1-2; D is unclear. Trimming pared 3 bases from V and 8 bases from J, leaving 10 bases between. Germline V CDR1 and CDR2: SNHLY, FYNNEI. The CDR3 is 12 amino acids. The CDR3 protein is CASSENREGYTF. The CDR3 nucleotides read TGTGCCAGCAGTGAGAACCGAGAGGGCTACACCTTC.

In this sample, this clonotype turned up once. The chain uses TRBV20-1 and TRBJ1-2; perhaps TRBD1 as D (5 bases). This CDR3 comprises 13 residues. V lost 4 bases and J 6 bases, leaving 15 bases between the germline ends. Germline V gene data show CDR1 as DFQATT and CDR2 as SNEGSKA (reference sequence). The CDR3, as DNA: TGCAGTGCTACCTCCCGGGACTATCATGGCTACACCTTC. It translates to CSATSRDYHGYTF.

The chain employs TRBV7-9 and TRBJ2-6; D tentatively reads TRBD1 or TRBD2 (6 bases each). Per the germline V gene, CDR1 is SEHNR and CDR2 is FQNEAQ (reference sequence). Trimming cost V 0 bases and J 2 bases, with 11 bases left between them. This CDR3 comprises 17 residues. The DNA of the CDR3 is TGTGCCAGCAGCTTAGCCGGGGGCTACGCTGGGGCCAACGTCCTGACTTTC. Amino acid sequence: CASSLAGGYAGANVLTF. Combining the CDR3 with reference TRBV7-9 and TRBJ2-6 gives the whole variable domain DTGVSQNPRHKITKRGQNVTFRCDPISEHNRLYWYRQTLGQGPEFLTYFQNEAQLEKSRLLSDRFSAERPKGSFSTLEIQRTEQGDSAMYLCASSLAGGYAGANVLTFGAGSRLTVL.

This clonotype appeared many times. This rearrangement joins TRBV7-9 to TRBJ2-7; possible D gene TRBD2, 6 bases. Trimming pared 4 bases from V and 5 bases from J, leaving 18 bases between. The germline CDR1 and CDR2 sequences are SEHNR and FQNEAQ (reference sequence). The CDR3 sequence is 15 residues long. The CDR3 loop is CASSSNREMVDEQYF. In DNA form, the CDR3 reads TGTGCCAGCAGCTCTAACCGGGAGATGGTCGACGAGCAGTACTTC.

As regards this clonotype: This clone may be a read error of a much larger clone one base away. This sequence joins TRBV24-1 and TRBJ1-1; D call uncertain. The V gene's germline CDR1 is KGHDR and CDR2 SFDVKD. V gave up 6 bases and J gave up 1 base, with 5 bases separating them. The CDR3 covers 12 residues. The chain's CDR3 is CATSTQNTEAFF. The CDR3 DNA is TGTGCCACCAGTACGCAGAACACTGAAGCTTTCTTT.

This clonotype has a count of ten or more. The V call is TRBV10-2, the J call TRBJ1-5; D is possibly TRBD1 (5 bases). V lost 0 bases, J lost 5 bases, and 8 bases lay in between. Germline V lookup: CDR1 WSHSY, CDR2 SAAADI. The length of the CDR3 is 14 residues. The CDR3 sequence: CASSESSRDQPQHF. In nucleotides, the CDR3 is TGCGCCAGCAGTGAGTCGAGCAGGGATCAGCCCCAGCATTTT.

This chain links TRBV20-1 with TRBJ2-3; 11 bases match TRBD2. V shed 5 bases and J 10 bases; nucleotides not matched to a gene: 14. The length of the CDR3 is 15 residues. From germline, CDR1 is DFQATT and CDR2 SNEGSKA (reference sequence). The CDR3 region has the DNA TGCAGTGCTGGAGTGAACGAACTAGCGGGAGCGGCGCAGTATTTT. This gives the protein CSAGVNELAGAAQYF.

V is TRBV7-9 and J is TRBJ2-2, with TRBD1 identical over 7 bases. Germline values: CDR1 SEHNR, CDR2 FQNEAQ (reference sequence). The CDR3 consists of 16 residues. The V and J ends lost 4 bases and 2 bases, in that order; junction bases with no gene match: 7. CDR3 sequence reads: CASSSRGQLNTGELFF. The CDR3 nucleotides read TGTGCCAGCAGCTCCCGGGGACAGCTAAACACCGGGGAGCTGTTTTTT.

There are many counts of this clonotype. The CDR3 region has the DNA TGCAGTGCTAGGAGCAGGGCTAACACTGAAGCTTTCTTT. This sequence encodes CSARSRANTEAFF. The J gene is TRBJ1-1, the V gene TRBV20-1; a possible D gene is TRBD1 (5 bases). The CDR3 totals 13 residues. The V gene lost 3 bases and the J gene lost 2 bases, with 10 bases spanning the gap. Germline V gene data show CDR1 as DFQATT and CDR2 as SNEGSKA (reference sequence).

In its sample, this clonotype was seen many times. This sequence joins TRBV29-1 and TRBJ1-2; D is uncertain. Germline CDR1 SQVTM, CDR2 ANQGSEA. V lost 1 base and J lost 4, with 1 base in between. This CDR3 has 10 residues. CDR3 nucleotide sequence: TGCAGCGTTGAAGGCTATGGCTACACCTTC. It codes for CSVEGYGYTF.

The chain combines TRBV7-8 with TRBJ1-4; weak D call: TRBD1 (6 bases). V was cut by 5 bases and J by 8 bases, with 15 bases left in between. CDR1 is SGHVS and CDR2 is FQNEAQ in the germline V gene. The CDR3 spans 14 residues. Here the CDR3 DNA reads TGTGCCAGCAGCCCCCGGACAGCAGAAGAAAAACTGTTTTTT. Protein product: CASSPRTAEEKLFF.

V is TRBV7-9 and J is TRBJ2-5; no clear D. CDR1 SEHNR and CDR2 FQNEAQ come from the germline V gene (reference sequence). The V end lost 1 base, the J end lost 0 bases, and 6 bases lay between the germline ends. The CDR3 is 14 residues long. CDR3 in DNA: TGTGCCAGCAGCTTAGGCTTCGACCAAGAGACCCAGTACTTC. Protein sequence: CASSLGFDQETQYF.

This clonotype occurred many times. The rearrangement links TRBV10-3 to TRBJ1-2; tentative D call: TRBD1 (6 bases). This CDR3 contains 14 residues. V was trimmed by 5 bases and J by 4 bases, leaving 14 bases between them. The germline gives CDR1 ENHRY, CDR2 SYGVKD. The CDR3 bases are TGTGCCATCAGTACCAGACAGGACCCCTATGGCTACACCTTC. Translated, it gives CAISTRQDPYGYTF.